Presented here are 14 T cell receptor beta chains from one specimen sequenced in a study of cytomegalovirus exposure and HLA in healthy donors. In the PCR, 60 Vbeta and 13 Jbeta primers were used. Sequenced by immunoSEQ multiplex PCR; TCRdb stores in-frame clones only, minus some. The sample consists of about 160,000 clones, approximately 81% of them appearing once. The sequenced material came from PBMCs. The receptors shown here come from a young man in good health and CMV-seropositive.

V is TRBV9 and J is TRBJ2-4; tentatively, D is TRBD2 (5 bases). From germline, CDR1 is SGDLS and CDR2 YYNGEE. The length of the CDR3 is 13 residues. V was clipped by 4 bases and J by 8 bases, with 13 bases between them. This CDR3 reads CASSLDGRDIQYF. The CDR3 coding sequence is TGTGCCAGCAGCTTAGACGGGCGGGACATTCAGTACTTC.

The chain uses TRBV9 and TRBJ2-2; D is undetermined. This CDR3 has 16 amino acids. The V and J ends lost 0 bases and 3 bases respectively, with 12 bases between them. CDR1 is SGDLS, CDR2 YYNGEE, per germline. The CDR3 coding sequence is TGTGCCAGCAGCGTAGGGGCTACCTTTTACACCGGGGAGCTGTTTTTT. Amino acids: CASSVGATFYTGELFF.

This clone was observed a handful of times. The chain joins TRBV2 to TRBJ2-2, with TRBD2 identical over 7 bases. CDR1 and CDR2 (germline): SNHLY, FYNNEI. The length of the CDR3 is 15 residues. V trimming: 4 bases; J trimming: 2 bases; junction bases outside the gene matches: 4. CDR3 sequence reads: CASSGRGRNTGELFF. As DNA, the CDR3 is TGTGCCAGCAGTGGGCGGGGGAGAAACACCGGGGAGCTGTTTTTT.

J is TRBJ2-1 and V is TRBV5-1; D is possibly TRBD1 (5 bases). The CDR3 runs 16 residues. With 0 bases removed from V and 0 bases from J, the gap between germline ends came to 10 bases. Germline V lookup: CDR1 SGHRS, CDR2 YFSETQ. The DNA of the CDR3 is TGCGCCAGCAGCTTGGGGGGCAGGAGCTCCTACAATGAGCAGTTCTTC. Its translation: CASSLGGRSSYNEQFF.

The chain recombines TRBV5-4 with TRBJ2-2; D is possibly TRBD1 (5 bases). The V end lost 0 bases, the J end lost 5 bases, and 11 bases lay between the germline ends. CDR1 and CDR2 (germline): SGHNT, YYREEE (reference sequence). This CDR3 region has 15 residues. CDR3 nucleotide sequence: TGTGCCAGCAGCTTGGGGATAGGGGTAACCGGGGAGCTGTTTTTT. Its translation is CASSLGIGVTGELFF.

The V and J genes are TRBV5-1 and TRBJ2-3, with D perhaps TRBD1 (5 bases). This CDR3 has 14 residues. Germline CDR1 SGHRS, CDR2 YFSETQ. V was trimmed by 2 bases and J by 2 bases, leaving 9 bases between them. CDR3 nucleotides: TGCGCCAGCAGCTTAGGGGCGGTCACAGATACGCAGTATTTT. This encodes CASSLGAVTDTQYF. The whole variable domain, filled in from reference TRBV5-1 and TRBJ2-3, reads KAGVTQTPRYLIKTRGQQVTLSCSPISGHRSVSWYQQTPGQGLQFLFEYFSETQRNKGNFPGRFSGRQFSNSRSEMNVSTLELGDSALYLCASSLGAVTDTQYFGPGTRLTVL.

The chain links TRBV27 to TRBJ1-6; D is perhaps TRBD1 (5 bases). V was trimmed by 2 bases and J by 6 bases, leaving 17 bases between them. The CDR3 is made up of 17 amino acids. The germline V gene encodes CDR1 MNHEY and CDR2 SMNVEV (reference sequence). The CDR3 here is CASSLGAPPGVNSPLHF. The CDR3 DNA follows: TGTGCCAGCAGTTTAGGGGCCCCCCCAGGCGTTAATTCACCCCTCCACTTT.

This clone was seen more than once but under ten times. The rearrangement joins TRBV14 to TRBJ1-5, with 8 bases lining up with TRBD1. The V and J ends lost 6 bases and 9 bases, in that order; junction bases with no gene match: 13. Germline CDR1 SGHDN, CDR2 FVKESK. This CDR3 is built from 15 residues. The CDR3 spells CASSQKTGEGRPQHF. The CDR3 DNA sequence: TGTGCCAGCAGTCAAAAGACAGGGGAAGGTCGGCCCCAGCATTTT.

The chain couples TRBV4-1 to TRBJ1-2, with TRBD1 matching 11 bases. J was trimmed by 2 bases and V by 5 bases; bases with no gene match: 4. CDR3 length: 15 amino acids. Germline CDR1 and CDR2: MGHRA and YSYEKL. Here the CDR3 DNA reads TGCGCCAGCAGCTGGACAGGGGGCGCAAACTATGGCTACACCTTC. It codes for CASSWTGGANYGYTF.

The sample holds one count of this clone. Other DNA sequences in the sample encode the same CDR3. V and J are TRBV27 and TRBJ1-1, with a weak D call TRBD1 (5 bases). Germline CDR1 and CDR2: MNHEY and SMNVEV (reference sequence). The CDR3 spans 12 residues. V lost 6 bases, J lost 4 bases, and 9 bases lay in between. As DNA, the CDR3 is TGTGCCAGCAGAACCGGGGGCACTGAAGCTTTCTTT. This encodes CASRTGGTEAFF.

The chain couples TRBV4-2 to TRBJ1-4; D is possibly TRBD1 (5 bases). The CDR3 totals 13 residues. Germline lookup yields CDR1 LGHNA and CDR2 YNFKEQ. V was clipped by 1 base and J by 8 bases, with 8 bases between them. The CDR3 region is CASSQVGGEKLFF. The CDR3 DNA reads TGTGCCAGCAGCCAAGTGGGGGGGGAAAAACTGTTTTTT.

The rearrangement uses TRBV7-9 and TRBJ2-1; 9 nucleotides align to TRBD1. Germline assignment: CDR1 SEHNR and CDR2 FQNEAQ (reference sequence). The CDR3 runs to 17 residues. V shed 5 bases, J shed 0 bases, and the junction held 8 bases outside the gene matches. CDR3 bases: TGTGCCAGCAGCCCACAGGGGGCGGTGGGCTCCTACAATGAGCAGTTCTTC. It specifies CASSPQGAVGSYNEQFF.

The chain couples TRBV5-6 to TRBJ1-1; a weak D match, TRBD1 (6 bases). CDR3 length: 16 residues. Germline loops: CDR1 SGHDT, CDR2 YYEEEE. V was shortened by 2 bases and J by 1 base, with 15 bases between the two germline ends. The CDR3 bases are TGTGCCAGCAGCTTCTACGGGGGCGGGGGGAACACTGAAGCTTTCTTT. It specifies CASSFYGGGGNTEAFF.

J is TRBJ2-1 and V is TRBV29-1; 14 nucleotides match TRBD2. Germline V gene lookup returns CDR1 SQVTM and CDR2 ANQGSEA. The V segment lost 7 bases and the J segment 5 bases; nucleotides outside the gene matches: 4. This CDR3 has 14 residues. CDR3 in amino acids: CSGGLAGDDNEQFF. The CDR3 bases are TGCAGCGGGGGACTAGCGGGGGACGACAATGAGCAGTTCTTC.